Following are 25 T cell receptor beta chains from one sample sequenced in a study of cytomegalovirus exposure and HLA in healthy donors (dated by TCRdb to about 2017). Receptors were amplified or captured by the immunoSEQ multiplex PCR assay. The multiplex PCR relied on a mix of 60 forward primers for TCR Vbeta segments and 13 reverse primers for TCR Jbeta segments. TCRdb's version of the immuneACCESS table is confined to in-frame rearrangements and falls short of the full clone set. An unresolved V gene accounts for under half of the shortfall where checked; the remainder is of unknown origin. The sample's own table lists about 200,000 clones. The ten largest clones take up more than 0.95% of the sample. Sequencing was carried out using PBMCs. The receptors stem from a girl aged 2-15 years in good health and CMV-seropositive.

V and J are TRBV19 and TRBJ2-7; 7 nucleotides agree with TRBD2. In germline, CDR1 is LNHDA, CDR2 SQIVND (reference sequence). Unmatched junction bases numbered 5, after V lost 3 bases and J lost 3 bases. This CDR3 is 14 amino acids long. The CDR3 loop reads CASSIIGEGYEQYF. The DNA of the CDR3 is TGTGCCAGTAGTATTATCGGGGAGGGCTACGAGCAGTACTTC.

This chain links TRBV4-2 with TRBJ2-1, with a possible D match to TRBD1 (5 bases). Germline V gene sequence: CDR1 LGHNA, CDR2 YNFKEQ. CDR3 length equals 11 residues. Trimming shortened V by 4 bases and J by 10 bases, and 8 bases separated the two germline ends. For the CDR3, the DNA is TGTGCCAGCAGCCTTCGACAGGAGCAGTTCTTC. This sequence encodes CASSLRQEQFF.

The genes are TRBV5-4 and TRBJ2-7, with TRBD2 identical over 12 bases. Germline loops: CDR1 SGHNT, CDR2 YYREEE (reference sequence). The V gene end was trimmed by 0 bases and the J gene end by 6 bases; junction bases not matched to a gene: 13. The CDR3 length is 18 residues. The CDR3 DNA follows: TGTGCCAGCAGCTTGGGACTTTCCGGACTAGCGGGAAAGGTCGAGCAGTACTTC. Its protein product is CASSLGLSGLAGKVEQYF.

This chain connects TRBV27 to TRBJ1-1; 9 bases align to TRBD1. This CDR3 region has 16 residues. J lost 4 bases, V lost 5 bases, and 11 bases had no gene match. Germline-derived CDR1 and CDR2 are MNHEY and SMNVEV (reference sequence). The DNA for the CDR3 is TGTGCCAGCAGTCCTCACAGGGGGCGCCTTGCCACTGAAGCTTTCTTT. This encodes CASSPHRGRLATEAFF.

The CDR3 here is CASSLDGSWTDTQYF. CDR3 in DNA: TGTGCCAGCAGCTTAGACGGGAGTTGGACAGATACGCAGTATTTT. V gene TRBV7-9 combines with J gene TRBJ2-3; tentatively, D is TRBD2 (6 bases). The CDR3 contains 15 residues. Germline lookup yields CDR1 SEHNR and CDR2 FQNEAQ (reference sequence). V was shortened by 1 base and J by 3 bases, with 11 bases between the two germline ends.

With respect to this clone: The junction does not match germline at one end; this may be a read error. The chain employs TRBV7-7 and TRBJ2-1; TRBD1 aligns across 8 bases. CDR3 size: 15 residues. Germline values: CDR1 SSHAT, CDR2 FNYEAQ (reference sequence). In DNA, the CDR3 is TGTGCTAGCAGCCCCGGGACAGGTATAGACAATGAGCAGTTCTTC. This gives the protein CASSPGTGIDNEQFF.

The chain employs TRBV7-7 and TRBJ2-1, with D perhaps TRBD1 (6 bases). Germline CDR1 and CDR2: SSHAT and FNYEAQ (reference sequence). The CDR3 runs 16 residues. CDR3 DNA sequence: TGTGCTATCATTCACAGTTACAGGGCACCTTACAATGAGCAGTTCTTC. This sequence encodes CAIIHSYRAPYNEQFF.

The chain recombines TRBV19 with TRBJ2-2, with 8 bases lining up with TRBD2. The J segment lost 6 bases and the V segment lost 6 bases, leaving 15 bases of the junction unmatched. CDR1 is LNHDA, CDR2 SQIVND, per germline (reference sequence). This CDR3 is built from 17 residues. The CDR3 here is CASRTLAGKEGAGELFF. Here the CDR3 DNA reads TGTGCCAGTAGGACATTAGCGGGAAAGGAGGGAGCCGGGGAGCTGTTTTTT.

The V call is TRBV7-9, the J call TRBJ2-1, with TRBD1 matching 11 bases. The germline V gene encodes CDR1 SEHNR and CDR2 FQNEAQ (reference sequence). CDR3 length: 15 residues. The ends lost 5 bases at V and 13 bases at J; junction bases unmatched: 13. CDR3 loop: CASSEKEGDRGLQFF. The CDR3 DNA follows: TGTGCCAGCAGCGAGAAGGAAGGGGACAGGGGGTTACAGTTCTTC. The full variable domain, rest sourced from reference TRBV7-9 and TRBJ2-1, is DTGVSQNPRHKITKRGQNVTFRCDPISEHNRLYWYRQTLGQGPEFLTYFQNEAQLEKSRLLSDRFSAERPKGSFSTLEIQRTEQGDSAMYLCASSEKEGDRGLQFFGPGTRLTVL.

This sequence joins TRBV6-1 and TRBJ2-2; D remains unclear. The CDR3 spans 14 residues. With 1 base removed from V and 6 bases from J, the gap between germline ends came to 9 bases. Germline V CDR1 and CDR2: MNHNS, SASEGT. This CDR3 reads CASSEVAVAGELFF. CDR3 DNA: TGTGCCAGCAGTGAAGTCGCGGTTGCCGGGGAGCTGTTTTTT.

The rearrangement joins TRBV19 to TRBJ2-5; 8 nucleotides match TRBD1. Germline lookup yields CDR1 LNHDA and CDR2 SQIVND (reference sequence). The trim removed 0 bases at V and 5 bases at J, leaving 5 bases unmatched. This CDR3 is 15 amino acids long. The CDR3 coding sequence is TGTGCCAGTAGTATAGATCAGGGGGCCAGGGAGACCCAGTACTTC. Translated, it gives CASSIDQGARETQYF.

The rearrangement links TRBV29-1 to TRBJ1-1; no definite D call. CDR1 is SQVTM, CDR2 ANQGSEA, per germline. The CDR3 is 14 amino acids. Trimming removed 5 bases from V and 6 bases from J, with 19 bases in between. CDR3 sequence: CSVRGALGWAEAFF. The CDR3 coding sequence is TGCAGCGTTCGAGGCGCCCTCGGGTGGGCTGAAGCTTTCTTT. The full variable domain, completed using reference TRBV29-1 and TRBJ1-1, is SAVISQKPSRDICQRGTSLTIQCQVDSQVTMMFWYRQQPGQSLTLIATANQGSEATYESGFVIDKFPISRPNLTFSTLTVSNMSPEDSSIYLCSVRGALGWAEAFFGQGTRLTVV.

The V call is TRBV5-1, the J call TRBJ1-5; D possibly corresponds to TRBD1 (5 bases). The germline V and J ends were trimmed by 0 bases and 7 bases, with 11 bases remaining between them. The germline CDR1 and CDR2 sequences are SGHRS and YFSETQ. The CDR3 covers 14 residues. The CDR3 reads CASSLDAGMQPQHF. CDR3 DNA: TGCGCCAGCAGCTTGGACGCAGGGATGCAGCCCCAGCATTTT.

On this clone: Other nucleotide sequences from this sample produce the same CDR3. The CDR3 DNA is TGTGCCAGCAGCTTGGGGCAGGAGAACACTGAAGCTTTCTTT. Its protein product is CASSLGQENTEAFF. J is TRBJ1-1 and V is TRBV7-9, with D possibly matching TRBD1 (5 bases). CDR3 length: 14 amino acids. V shed 3 bases and J shed 1 base, with 9 bases lying between them. CDR1 is SEHNR and CDR2 is FQNEAQ in the germline V gene (reference sequence). The complete variable domain, with remaining parts taken from reference TRBV7-9 and TRBJ1-1, reads DTGVSQNPRHKITKRGQNVTFRCDPISEHNRLYWYRQTLGQGPEFLTYFQNEAQLEKSRLLSDRFSAERPKGSFSTLEIQRTEQGDSAMYLCASSLGQENTEAFFGQGTRLTVV.

Worth noting for this clone: The sample holds other DNA sequences that translate to the same CDR3. The rearrangement joins TRBV10-1 to TRBJ1-1; D remains ambiguous. The CDR3 is made up of 13 amino acids. Per germline, CDR1 WNHNN and CDR2 SYGVQD (reference sequence). V lost 7 bases to trimming and J lost 1 base, with 10 bases between them. DNA for the CDR3: TGCGCCAGCACCCTCAACAGGAACACTGAAGCTTTCTTT. Protein product: CASTLNRNTEAFF.

The chain joins TRBV11-2 to TRBJ2-5; 8 nucleotides match TRBD2. The assigned J gene may be wrong: the sequence end matches TRBJ2-7 better. This CDR3 contains 14 residues. CDR1 is SGHAT, CDR2 FQNNGV, per germline. This CDR3 is CASGFAGGLYEQYF. The CDR3 DNA is TGTGCCAGCGGGTTCGCGGGAGGTCTATACGAGCAGTACTTC.

In DNA form, the CDR3 reads TGTGCCAGCAGCCCTGGGACAGGAGGCTACAATGAGCAGTTCTTC. Its protein product is CASSPGTGGYNEQFF. The chain has TRBV9 and TRBJ2-1, with 8 bases aligning to TRBD1. This CDR3 is 15 amino acids long. Per the germline V gene, CDR1 is SGDLS and CDR2 is YYNGEE. Trimming cost V 4 bases and J 3 bases; bases outside gene matches: 6.

V and J are TRBV28 and TRBJ2-2; TRBD2 is a possible D gene (6 bases). V was pared by 3 bases and J by 9 bases, with 14 bases between. The CDR3 sequence is 14 residues long. The V gene's germline CDR1 is MDHEN and CDR2 SYDVKM. CDR3 bases: TGTGCCAGCAGTTTTGGAGGGGAGCACCGGGAGCTGTTTTTT. Protein: CASSFGGEHRELFF.

The chain carries TRBV15 and TRBJ1-1; TRBD1 is a possible D gene (6 bases). The V end lost 1 base, the J end lost 2 bases, and 11 bases lay between the germline ends. Germline V gene data show CDR1 as LNHNV and CDR2 as YYDKDF (reference sequence). The CDR3 is 15 amino acids. CDR3 nucleotides: TGTGCCACCAGCAGAGCGACGACAGGAAACACTGAAGCTTTCTTT. It translates to CATSRATTGNTEAFF. Complete variable domain (other parts from reference TRBV15 and TRBJ1-1): DAMVIQNPRYQVTQFGKPVTLSCSQTLNHNVMYWYQQKSSQAPKLLFHYYDKDFNNEADTPDNFQSRRPNTSFCFLDIRSPGLGDTAMYLCATSRATTGNTEAFFGQGTRLTVV.

With regard to this clone: Germline is not matched at one junction end, which may reflect a read error. Other DNA sequences within the sample encode an identical CDR3. V usage is TRBV30 and J usage is TRBJ2-3, with 10 positions matching TRBD2. Germline V gene data show CDR1 as GTSNPN and CDR2 as SVGIG (reference sequence). CDR3 length equals 15 residues. The CDR3 protein is CAWSGTSGTTDTQYF. For the CDR3, the DNA is TGTGCCTGGAGTGGCACTAGCGGGACCACAGATACACAGTATTTT.

The chain carries TRBV5-1 and TRBJ2-3; 7 nucleotides line up with TRBD2. The CDR3 contains 16 residues. The ends lost 5 bases at V and 0 bases at J; junction bases unmatched: 9. Germline CDR1 reads SGHRS; CDR2 reads YFSETQ. The CDR3 reads CASRRGTSESTDTQYF. Here the CDR3 DNA reads TGCGCCAGCAGGAGGGGAACTAGCGAAAGCACAGATACGCAGTATTTT.

The J gene is TRBJ2-7, the V gene TRBV2; 9 bases agree with TRBD2. The CDR3 contains 15 residues. Germline CDR1 SNHLY, CDR2 FYNNEI. V trimming: 6 bases; J trimming: 2 bases; junction bases outside the gene matches: 8. CDR3 sequence (DNA): TGTGCCAGCAGGATAGTAGCGGGAGAGGCCTACGAGCAGTACTTC. Its translation is CASRIVAGEAYEQYF.

The chain uses TRBV27 and TRBJ1-6; 9 nucleotides align to TRBD1. Germline V gene data show CDR1 as MNHEY and CDR2 as SMNVEV (reference sequence). V shed 3 bases and J 5 bases; nucleotides not matched to a gene: 11. The CDR3 is 18 residues long. The CDR3 bases are TGTGCCAGCAGTTTCTCTTCACTTGGACAGGGGAATAATTCACCCCTCCACTTT. Encoded protein: CASSFSSLGQGNNSPLHF.

The rearrangement links TRBV5-1 to TRBJ1-1, with D unresolved. Germline V lookup: CDR1 SGHRS, CDR2 YFSETQ. The CDR3 has 12 amino acids. V lost 5 bases and J lost 2, with 7 bases in between. The CDR3, as DNA: TGCGCCAGCAGACGGGATAACACTGAAGCTTTCTTT. Its protein product is CASRRDNTEAFF.

The CDR3 reads CASFLAGGPDTQYF. CDR3 in DNA: TGTGCCAGCTTTCTAGCGGGAGGTCCAGATACGCAGTATTTT. This chain joins TRBV28 and TRBJ2-3, with 11 bases matching TRBD2. Germline V gene data show CDR1 as MDHEN and CDR2 as SYDVKM. The CDR3 is 14 amino acids. The trim removed 8 bases at V and 4 bases at J, leaving 5 bases unmatched.